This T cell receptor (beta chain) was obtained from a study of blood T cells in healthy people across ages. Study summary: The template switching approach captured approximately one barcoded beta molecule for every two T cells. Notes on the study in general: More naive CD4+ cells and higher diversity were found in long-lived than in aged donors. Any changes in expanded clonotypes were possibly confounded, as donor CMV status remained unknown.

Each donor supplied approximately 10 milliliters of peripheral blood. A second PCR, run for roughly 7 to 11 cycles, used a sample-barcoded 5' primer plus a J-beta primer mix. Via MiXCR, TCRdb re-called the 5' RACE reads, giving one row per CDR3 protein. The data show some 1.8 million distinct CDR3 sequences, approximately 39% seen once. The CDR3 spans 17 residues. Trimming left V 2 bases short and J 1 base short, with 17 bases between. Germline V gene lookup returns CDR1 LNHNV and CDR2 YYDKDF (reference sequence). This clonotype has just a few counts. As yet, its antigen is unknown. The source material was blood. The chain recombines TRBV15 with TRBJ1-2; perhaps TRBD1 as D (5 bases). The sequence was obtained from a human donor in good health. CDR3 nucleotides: TGTGCCACCAGCAGATCCAGACGGGACGGTAATAACTATGGCTACACCTTC. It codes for CATSRSRRDGNNYGYTF. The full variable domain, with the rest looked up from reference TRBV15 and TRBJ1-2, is DAMVIQNPRYQVTQFGKPVTLSCSQTLNHNVMYWYQQKSSQAPKLLFHYYDKDFNNEADTPDNFQSRRPNTSFCFLDIRSPGLGDTAMYLCATSRSRRDGNNYGYTFGSGTRLTVV.